This T cell receptor beta chain was documented in a study of early T cells in non-severe SARS-CoV-2 infection. Molecules of cDNA were individually given unique molecular identifiers that were attached to them. One entry per CDR3 protein, called by TCRdb with MiXCR from the 5' RACE reads. The table records 70,000 or so distinct CDR3 sequences, 9.5% to 15% of them present only once. CDR1 and CDR2 from the germline V gene are SGHRS and YFSETQ. The CDR3 spans 15 residues. In regard to this clonotype: An end of the junction differs from the germline gene, which may be a read error.

Sequenced material: whole blood. This TCR derives from an adult who was a healthcare worker with PCR-confirmed SARS-CoV-2 infection or an uninfected control (not recorded which). The chain carries TRBV5-1 and TRBJ2-4; D is unclear. The CDR3 bases are TGCGCCAGCAGCCCAGTCCGTCCATCCAACAACATTCAGTACTTC. This gives the protein CASSPVRPSNNIQYF.